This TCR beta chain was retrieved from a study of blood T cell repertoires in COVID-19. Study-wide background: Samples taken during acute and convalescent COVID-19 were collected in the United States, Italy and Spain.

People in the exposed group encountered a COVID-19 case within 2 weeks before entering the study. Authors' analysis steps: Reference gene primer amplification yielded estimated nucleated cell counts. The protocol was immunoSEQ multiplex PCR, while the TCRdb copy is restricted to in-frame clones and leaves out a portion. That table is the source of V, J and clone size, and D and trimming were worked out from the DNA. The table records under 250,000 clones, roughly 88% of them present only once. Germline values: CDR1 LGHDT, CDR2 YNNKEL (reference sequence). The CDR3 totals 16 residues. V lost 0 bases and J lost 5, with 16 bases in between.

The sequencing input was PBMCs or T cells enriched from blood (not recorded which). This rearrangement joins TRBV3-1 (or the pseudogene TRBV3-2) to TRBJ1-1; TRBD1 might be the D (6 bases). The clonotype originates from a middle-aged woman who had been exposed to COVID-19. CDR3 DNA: TGTGCCAGCAGCCAAGATCTCAGGGGCTTAGGGACTGAAGCTTTCTTT. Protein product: CASSQDLRGLGTEAFF.